These 8 T cell receptor beta chains originate from one sample sequenced in a study of cytomegalovirus exposure and HLA in healthy donors. It was with 60 Vbeta and 13 Jbeta primers that the PCR ran. Here immunoSEQ multiplex PCR was the method, and the copy in TCRdb shows in-frame clones only, minus some. The sample holds some 150,000 clones; around three quarters are singletons and the top ten take roughly 1.9%. Sample: PBMCs. Receptors were obtained from a woman in her twenties or thirties in good health and CMV-seropositive.

This chain connects TRBV5-1 to TRBJ2-7, with TRBD2 matching 10 bases. The CDR3 totals 14 residues. V dropped 3 bases and J dropped 3; count of bases not matched to a gene: 3. Per germline, CDR1 SGHRS and CDR2 YFSETQ. CDR3 DNA: TGCGCCAGCAGCTACGCTAGCGGGGGCTACGAGCAGTACTTC. Its protein is CASSYASGGYEQYF.

This chain connects TRBV29-1 to TRBJ1-1; 10 positions match TRBD1. The germline gives CDR1 SQVTM, CDR2 ANQGSEA. This CDR3 has 14 residues. Trimming cost V 5 bases and J 3 bases; bases outside gene matches: 6. The CDR3 reads CSVRDRGKDTEAFF. The CDR3 DNA follows: TGCAGCGTTCGGGACAGGGGAAAGGACACTGAAGCTTTCTTT.

The rearrangement uses TRBV4-3 and TRBJ2-5, with 11 bases fitting TRBD2. The V segment lost 0 bases and the J segment 5 bases; nucleotides outside the gene matches: 8. This CDR3 contains 17 residues. Germline V gene sequence: CDR1 LGHNA, CDR2 YSLEER. As DNA, the CDR3 is TGCGCCAGCAGCCAAGATCTCATAGCGGGGGGGCTGGAGACCCAGTACTTC. Residues: CASSQDLIAGGLETQYF.

V and J are TRBV7-9 and TRBJ1-4; TRBD1 agrees at 7 bases. CDR1 is SEHNR and CDR2 is FQNEAQ in the germline V gene (reference sequence). This CDR3 spans 15 amino acids. Germline trimming cut 5 bases from V and 13 bases from J; bases unmatched to any gene: 16. CDR3 coding DNA: TGTGCCAGCAGCAGCCTATCGGACAGGCTTGGAGGACTGTTTTTT. Residues: CASSSLSDRLGGLFF.

The rearrangement joins TRBV6-5 to TRBJ1-2; TRBD1 might be the D (5 bases). CDR3 size: 11 residues. V was pared by 3 bases and J by 9 bases, with 8 bases between. CDR1 MNHEY and CDR2 SVGAGI come from the germline V gene. The CDR3 sequence is CASSYRGSYTF. In DNA, the CDR3 is TGTGCCAGCAGTTATAGGGGAAGCTACACCTTC.

This rearrangement joins TRBV19 to TRBJ2-2; D remains ambiguous. Germline V CDR1 and CDR2: LNHDA, SQIVND (reference sequence). The CDR3 extends over 14 amino acids. Trimming took off 4 bases at V and 5 bases at J, with 11 bases between the two ends. CDR3 loop: CASSRYSTTGELFF. The CDR3 DNA sequence: TGTGCCAGTAGTAGGTACTCTACGACCGGGGAGCTGTTTTTT.

V gene TRBV14 combines with J gene TRBJ1-2, with D possibly being TRBD1 (6 bases). The germline V and J ends were trimmed by 2 bases and 4 bases, with 17 bases remaining between them. Per germline, CDR1 SGHDN and CDR2 FVKESK. The CDR3 runs to 16 residues. In DNA form, the CDR3 reads TGTGCCAGCAGCCAATTGTTTCGAGGACAGAGCTATGGCTACACCTTC. Translation gives CASSQLFRGQSYGYTF.

V gene TRBV6-1 combines with J gene TRBJ2-5, with a tentative D call TRBD2 (6 bases). Trimming took off 4 bases at V and 2 bases at J, with 17 bases between the two ends. The CDR3 has 16 residues. Germline values: CDR1 MNHNS, CDR2 SASEGT. The CDR3 sequence is CASSGRAAGQQETQYF. The CDR3 nucleotides are TGTGCCAGCAGTGGGAGGGCAGCAGGCCAACAAGAGACCCAGTACTTC.